Shown below are 7 T cell receptor beta chains from a single sample sequenced in a study of cytomegalovirus exposure and HLA in healthy donors. PCR used 60 Vbeta primers and 13 Jbeta primers. Some clones are missing from TCRdb's copy, which holds only in-frame ones; the method was immunoSEQ multiplex PCR. Of around 180,000 clones in the sample, around 87% were seen once. Source material: PBMCs. All receptors derive from a woman aged 18-29 years in good health and CMV-seronegative.

This clone was detected only a few times. The CDR3 coding sequence is TGTGCCAGCAGTCTCCCCGGGACAGGGAATGAGCAGTTCTTC. It specifies CASSLPGTGNEQFF. The chain has TRBV7-9 and TRBJ2-1; TRBD1 matches 9 bases. V was clipped by 6 bases and J by 7 bases; unmatched bases: 7. Germline CDR1 SEHNR, CDR2 FQNEAQ (reference sequence). The CDR3 consists of 14 residues.

V and J are TRBV7-2 and TRBJ2-3; D is ambiguous. V lost 2 bases to trimming and J lost 6 bases, with 12 bases between them. Germline V gives CDR1 SGHTA, CDR2 FQGNSA. The CDR3 contains 14 residues. DNA for the CDR3: TGTGCCAGCAGCTTACGCGAAGCTTCGGATACGCAGTATTTT. As protein: CASSLREASDTQYF. The whole variable domain, filled in from reference TRBV7-2 and TRBJ2-3, reads GAGVSQSPSNKVTEKGKDVELRCDPISGHTALYWYRQSLGQGLEFLIYFQGNSAPDKSGLPSDRFSAERTGGSVSTLTIQRTQQEDSAVYLCASSLREASDTQYFGPGTRLTVL.

The chain combines TRBV28 with TRBJ1-4; 10 bases fit TRBD1. This CDR3 spans 14 amino acids. Germline V gives CDR1 MDHEN, CDR2 SYDVKM. V trimming: 6 bases; J trimming: 7 bases; junction bases outside the gene matches: 5. CDR3 region: CASSQTGGGEKLFF. Here the CDR3 DNA reads TGTGCCAGCAGCCAGACAGGGGGCGGTGAAAAACTGTTTTTT.

This chain connects TRBV6-5 to TRBJ2-3; 8 bases fit TRBD1. J lost 0 bases, V lost 5 bases, and 1 base had no gene match. This CDR3 spans 14 amino acids. The germline V gene encodes CDR1 MNHEY and CDR2 SVGAGI. The CDR3 bases are TGTGCCAGCAGTAACAGGGGGAGCACAGATACGCAGTATTTT. Translating gives CASSNRGSTDTQYF.

V is TRBV10-3 and J is TRBJ2-5; 7 nucleotides agree with TRBD1. The CDR3 totals 14 residues. The junction had 5 bases not matched to a gene; V was cut back by 5 bases and J by 2 bases. CDR1 and CDR2 (germline): ENHRY, SYGVKD. The DNA of the CDR3 is TGTGCCATCAGTCCAAGGGACAGACAAGAGACCCAGTACTTC. Protein: CAISPRDRQETQYF.

The chain carries TRBV6-6 and TRBJ2-5, with D tentatively TRBD1 (5 bases). The tail of the sequence fits TRBJ2-7 better, so the J call may be wrong. CDR3 length equals 14 residues. CDR1 MNHNY and CDR2 SVGAGI come from the germline V gene (reference sequence). CDR3 region: CASSYVAPGNEQYF. The CDR3 DNA sequence: TGTGCCAGCAGTTACGTGGCCCCAGGGAACGAGCAGTACTTC.

The CDR3 region has the DNA TGTGCCAGCAGTTGGGGGGGGCCTGGCGCTGAGCAGTTCTTC. Translated: CASSWGGPGAEQFF. The chain has TRBV27 and TRBJ2-1; maybe TRBD2 (7 bases). The germline CDR1 and CDR2 sequences are MNHEY and SMNVEV (reference sequence). V shed 4 bases and J shed 9 bases, with 16 bases lying between them. This CDR3 is built from 14 residues.